The rows below give T cell receptor beta chains drawn from one sample of a study of post-analysis software for immune sequencing data. TCRdb ran MiXCR on the PCR reads and lists one entry per CDR3 protein. The sample carries roughly 800,000 distinct CDR3 sequences, roughly 50% recorded once. Sequenced material: blood. All receptors come from a girl between 5 and 17 years old with multiple sclerosis. Both conserved end residues are part of each CDR3. Fields, in order: V gene, clone size, J gene, CDR3 length, D gene, CDR3 DNA, CDR3 protein. The D gene is left open where the match is weak. Clone size is given for some rows only: seen once, a few or many times, or a class if the clone is expanded.

TRBV15	.	TRBJ1-5	14	.	TGTGCCACCAGCAAATCAGGGGCTGGGCAGCCCCAGCATTTT	CATSKSGAGQPQHF
TRBV12-3/TRBV12-4	.	TRBJ1-2	17	TRBD1	TGTGCCAGCAGTCCCTCGCTGACAGGGGAGGTATCACATGGCTACACCTTC	CASSPSLTGEVSHGYTF
TRBV3-1	few	TRBJ2-7	13	.	TGTGCCAGCAGCCGAGACATCCTCTACGAGCAGTACTTC	CASSRDILYEQYF
TRBV19	few	TRBJ2-7	14	TRBD2	TGTGCCAGTAGCCGGGAGGACCTGGCCTACGAGCAGTACTTC	CASSREDLAYEQYF
TRBV6-5	.	TRBJ2-3	17	TRBD2	TGCGCCAGCAGTTCGAGGATGAAGCGGGAAAGCACAGATACGCAGTATTTT	CASSSRMKRESTDTQYF
TRBV15	.	TRBJ2-3	20	.	TGTGCCACCAGCAGAGGCGATTGGGCCAGTGTCGTAAAATACACAGATGCGCAGTATTTT	CATSRGDWASVVKYTDAQYF
TRBV15	.	TRBJ2-1	12	.	TGTGCCACCAGCAGAGAGTGGGCAGAGCAGTTCTTC	CATSREWAEQFF
TRBV6-1	few	TRBJ1-5	16	TRBD1	TGTGCCAGCAGTCCACGGACAGGGAGGAGCAATCAGCCCCAGCATTTT	CASSPRTGRSNQPQHF
TRBV29-1	few	TRBJ2-7	14	TRBD2	TGCAGCGTTGAGACTAGCGGGAGGAGCTACGAGCAGTACTTC	CSVETSGRSYEQYF
TRBV29-1	.	TRBJ2-1	15	.	TGCAGCGTTGAAGATCGGACATCCTCCTACAATGAGCAGTTCTTC	CSVEDRTSSYNEQFF
TRBV6-1	.	TRBJ2-1	12	TRBD1	TGTGCCAGCAGCCGGGACAGTGTTGAGCAGTTCTTC	CASSRDSVEQFF
TRBV29-1	.	TRBJ2-7	14	.	TGCAGCGTTTCGGACAGTTGGGGGTCCTACGAGCAGTACTTC	CSVSDSWGSYEQYF
TRBV20-1	.	TRBJ2-5	17	TRBD2	TGCAGTGCTAGGGGGGGAACTAGCGGGAGGCTGGTAGAGACCCAGTACTTC	CSARGGTSGRLVETQYF
TRBV24-1	.	TRBJ1-2	14	TRBD1	TGTGCCACCAGTCAAGGGACAGGAGTTAATGGCTACACCTTC	CATSQGTGVNGYTF
TRBV5-6	few	TRBJ2-1	18	TRBD1	TGTGCCAGCAGCTTTCCCCCCGTGCTCAGCCAGGGGGATTTTGAGCAGTTCTTC	CASSFPPVLSQGDFEQFF
TRBV12-3/TRBV12-4	few	TRBJ2-5	16	TRBD2	TGTGCCAGCAGGCCGAACGGGACTAGATTCCAAGAGACCCAGTACTTC	CASRPNGTRFQETQYF
TRBV6-2/TRBV6-3	.	TRBJ2-2	18	TRBD2	TGTGCCAGCAGTTACGGACTAGCGGGCCGCACCAACACCGGGGAGCTGTTTTTT	CASSYGLAGRTNTGELFF
TRBV27	few	TRBJ2-7	15	TRBD2	TGTGCCAGCAGTTTACTGACTAGCGGGGCAGGGGAGCAGTACTTC	CASSLLTSGAGEQYF
TRBV29-1	.	TRBJ1-2	13	TRBD1	TGCAGCGTCTCGACAGGGAGGGACTATGGCTACACCTTC	CSVSTGRDYGYTF
TRBV13	few	TRBJ2-1	12	.	TGTGCCAGCAGCTCCTTGCCGGGCGAGCAGTTCTTC	CASSSLPGEQFF
TRBV18	few	TRBJ2-5	16	TRBD1	TGTGCCAGCTCACCCCGACAGGGGGCGCGTCAAGAGACCCAGTACTTC	CASSPRQGARQETQYF
TRBV29-1	.	TRBJ2-7	14	TRBD1	TGCAGCGTCCGACAGGGGGGGTATATGGACGAGCAGTACTTC	CSVRQGGYMDEQYF
TRBV12-3/TRBV12-4	few	TRBJ1-6	16	.	TGTGCCAGCAGTTCCCAAGGTGGCGCTGGTAATTCACCCCTCCACTTT	CASSSQGGAGNSPLHF
TRBV5-1	.	TRBJ2-7	14	.	TGCGCCAGCAGTCTCAGGGGGGATCTCTACGAGCAGTACTTC	CASSLRGDLYEQYF
TRBV6-6	.	TRBJ2-7	16	TRBD2	TGTGCCAGCAGTTGGTATACGGGAGGTGGTTCCTACGAGCAGTACTTC	CASSWYTGGGSYEQYF
TRBV24-1	.	TRBJ2-3	17	.	TGTGCCACCAGTGATTTGGAGGCGGGAATAGGCACAGATACGCAGTATTTT	CATSDLEAGIGTDTQYF
TRBV6-2/TRBV6-3	few	TRBJ2-3	15	TRBD1	TGTGCCAGCAGTTACCCGGACAGGGGCACAGATACGCAGTATTTT	CASSYPDRGTDTQYF
TRBV9	few	TRBJ2-3	15	TRBD2	TGTGCCAGCAGCGTAGCGGGAGGGCCGCCAGATACGCAGTATTTT	CASSVAGGPPDTQYF
TRBV20-1	.	TRBJ2-7	13	TRBD1	TGCAGTGCCCCGGGACAGGGTAATGGCGAGCAGTACTTC	CSAPGQGNGEQYF
TRBV30	.	TRBJ2-7	13	.	TGTGCCTGGGCACCGGGCGTCGTCTACGAGCAGTACTTC	CAWAPGVVYEQYF
TRBV6-2/TRBV6-3	few	TRBJ2-1	13	.	TGTGCCAGCACCCACTTTGCGGGCAATGAGCAGTTCTTC	CASTHFAGNEQFF
TRBV20-1	.	TRBJ2-5	15	TRBD1	TGCAGTGCTACAGGGGGCTTAGTGTACCAAGAGACCCAGTACTTC	CSATGGLVYQETQYF
TRBV6-1	.	TRBJ2-7	13	.	TGTGCCAGTAGCACCTACACAACCTACGAGCAGTACTTC	CASSTYTTYEQYF
TRBV5-1	.	TRBJ2-5	17	.	TGCGCCAGCACCTCAGGGAGTCGGGCGTGGGGTATAGAGACCCAGTACTTC	CASTSGSRAWGIETQYF
TRBV3-1	few	TRBJ2-1	17	.	TGTGCCAGCAGCGCTCCCTCGGCAGGTCGTCTTTCAGATGAGCAGTTCTTC	CASSAPSAGRLSDEQFF
TRBV20-1	.	TRBJ2-7	14	TRBD2	TGCAGTGCTGCCAGCGGGAGCGCGTCCTACGAGCAGTACTTC	CSAASGSASYEQYF
TRBV24-1	.	TRBJ2-2	17	.	TGTGTCACCAGTGATGCGACCGGGGCAGGAGTGCTCGGGGAGCTGTTTTTT	CVTSDATGAGVLGELFF
TRBV7-6	.	TRBJ2-7	15	.	TGTGCCAGCAGCCAAGGGGGCGGGAGTATAGTCGAGCAGTACTTC	CASSQGGGSIVEQYF
TRBV12-3/TRBV12-4	.	TRBJ1-1	13	.	TGTGCCAGCAGTTTTAGGGTGGGCACTGAAGCTTTCTTT	CASSFRVGTEAFF
TRBV5-1	.	TRBJ2-7	17	TRBD2	TGCGCCAGCAGCCCGGGGCCGACTAGCGGGAGTGAGTACGAGCAGTACTTC	CASSPGPTSGSEYEQYF
TRBV20-1	.	TRBJ2-5	15	TRBD2	TGCAGTGCTATTAGGACTAGCGGGGATCAAGAGACCCAGTACTTC	CSAIRTSGDQETQYF
TRBV24-1	.	TRBJ2-1	16	TRBD2	TGTGCCACCAGTGACAGGACTAGCGGGGATTACAATGAGCAGTTCTTC	CATSDRTSGDYNEQFF
TRBV12-3/TRBV12-4	many	TRBJ2-7	15	TRBD2	TGTGCCAGCAGTTTGGAGTCTAGCGGAACCTACGAGCAGTACTTC	CASSLESSGTYEQYF
TRBV25-1	.	TRBJ2-7	16	.	TGTGTCAGCAGTGAATACCCCTTAGCACGTAGCTACGAGCAGTACTTC	CVSSEYPLARSYEQYF
TRBV11-2	.	TRBJ2-5	15	TRBD2	TGTGCCAGCAGCTTCACTAGCGGGAAAGGGGAGACCCAGTACTTC	CASSFTSGKGETQYF